This TCR beta chain was identified in a study of CXCR3-negative and CXCR3-positive naive CD8 T cells. Study at large: The dataset comprises around 140 million TRB reads in total, with about 1.5 +/- 0.3 million reads per library.

Remarks on this clonotype: Antigen unknown.

CDR3 length: 14 residues. The V gene's germline CDR1 is SEHNR and CDR2 FQNEAQ (reference sequence). 5' RACE with UMI labels generated the TRB cDNA libraries. With the 5' RACE reads reprocessed, TCRdb shows one record per CDR3 protein and no DNA. The sample's table shows about 130,000 distinct CDR3 sequences. CD45RO-CCR7+CD27+CD95- was the phenotype of naive CD8+ T cells. Points from the study as a whole: Within a donor, both naive subsets shared TRBV-TRBJ usage, unlike memory cells.

Sequenced: naive CXCR3- CD8+ T cells from blood. Subset reported: CD45RO-CCR7+CD27+CD95- naive CD8+ T cells lacking CXCR3 (TNR3-). The chain recombines TRBV7-9 with TRBJ2-7; TCRdb's D call of TRBD1 is untestable without DNA. The TCR was taken from a human donor in good health. Some clones in this sample may be carry-over from other donors' samples. The CDR3 sequence is CASSQPGPSIEQYF.